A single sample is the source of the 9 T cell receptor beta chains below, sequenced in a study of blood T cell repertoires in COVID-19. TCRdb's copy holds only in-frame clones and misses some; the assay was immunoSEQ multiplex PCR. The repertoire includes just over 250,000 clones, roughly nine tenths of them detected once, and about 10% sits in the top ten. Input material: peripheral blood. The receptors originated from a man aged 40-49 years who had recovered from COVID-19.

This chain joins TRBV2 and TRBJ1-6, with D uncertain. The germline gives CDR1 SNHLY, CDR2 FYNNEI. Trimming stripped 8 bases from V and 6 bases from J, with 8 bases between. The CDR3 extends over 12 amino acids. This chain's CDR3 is CASQLSNSPLHF. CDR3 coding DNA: TGTGCCAGCCAACTAAGTAATTCACCCCTCCACTTT.

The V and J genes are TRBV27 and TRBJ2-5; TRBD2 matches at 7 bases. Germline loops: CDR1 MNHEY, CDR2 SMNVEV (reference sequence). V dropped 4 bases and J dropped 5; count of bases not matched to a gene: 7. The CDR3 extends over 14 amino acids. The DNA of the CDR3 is TGTGCCAGCAGTTCAACCCGGACTAGGGAGACCCAGTACTTC. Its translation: CASSSTRTRETQYF.

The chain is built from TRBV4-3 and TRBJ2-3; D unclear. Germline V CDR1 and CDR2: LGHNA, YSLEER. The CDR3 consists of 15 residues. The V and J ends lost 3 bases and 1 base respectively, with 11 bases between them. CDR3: CASSHRIVGTDTQYF. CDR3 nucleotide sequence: TGCGCCAGCAGCCATCGCATAGTGGGCACAGATACGCAGTATTTT.

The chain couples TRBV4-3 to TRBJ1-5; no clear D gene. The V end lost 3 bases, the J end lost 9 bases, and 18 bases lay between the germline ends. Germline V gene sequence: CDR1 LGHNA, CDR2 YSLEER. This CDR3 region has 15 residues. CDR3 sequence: CASSHLGGWVRPQHF. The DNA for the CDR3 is TGCGCCAGCAGCCACCTTGGCGGGTGGGTCCGGCCCCAGCATTTT.

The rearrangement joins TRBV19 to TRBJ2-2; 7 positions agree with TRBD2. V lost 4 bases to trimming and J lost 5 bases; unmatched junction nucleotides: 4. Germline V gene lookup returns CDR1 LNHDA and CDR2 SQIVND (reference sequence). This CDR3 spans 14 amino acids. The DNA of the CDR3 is TGTGCCAGTAGTAGTCTGGGGGGGACCGGGGAGCTGTTTTTT. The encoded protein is CASSSLGGTGELFF.

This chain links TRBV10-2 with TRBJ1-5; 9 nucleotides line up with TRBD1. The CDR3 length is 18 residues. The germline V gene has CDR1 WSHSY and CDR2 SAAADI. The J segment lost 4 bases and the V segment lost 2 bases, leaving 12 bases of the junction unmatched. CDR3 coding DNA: TGCGCCAGCAGTGAGGCCCTCATTGGGACAGGGAAAAATCAGCCCCAGCATTTT. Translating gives CASSEALIGTGKNQPQHF.

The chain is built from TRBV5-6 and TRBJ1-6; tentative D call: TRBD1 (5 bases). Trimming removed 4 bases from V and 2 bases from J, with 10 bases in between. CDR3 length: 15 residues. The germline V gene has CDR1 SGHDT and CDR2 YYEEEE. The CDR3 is CASSPSGAYNSPLHF. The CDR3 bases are TGTGCCAGCAGCCCTTCGGGGGCCTATAATTCACCCCTCCACTTT. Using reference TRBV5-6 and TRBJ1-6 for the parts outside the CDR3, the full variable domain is DAGVTQSPTHLIKTRGQQVTLRCSPKSGHDTVSWYQQALGQGPQFIFQYYEEEERQRGNFPDRFSGHQFPNYSSELNVNALLLGDSALYLCASSPSGAYNSPLHFGNGTRLTVT.

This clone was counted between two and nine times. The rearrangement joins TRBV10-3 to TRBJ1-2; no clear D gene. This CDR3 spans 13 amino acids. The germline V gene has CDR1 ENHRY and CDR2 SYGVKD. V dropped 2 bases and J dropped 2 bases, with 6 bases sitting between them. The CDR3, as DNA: TGTGCCATCAGTGAGACGGGAAACTATGGCTACACCTTC. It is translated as CAISETGNYGYTF.

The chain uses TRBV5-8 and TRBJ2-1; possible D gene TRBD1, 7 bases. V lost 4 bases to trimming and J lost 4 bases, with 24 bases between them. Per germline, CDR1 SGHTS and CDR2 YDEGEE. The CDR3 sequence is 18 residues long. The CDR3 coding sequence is TGTGCCAGCAGCCCACCGGTGGGACTGACAGGGTCATACAATGAGCAGTTCTTC. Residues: CASSPPVGLTGSYNEQFF. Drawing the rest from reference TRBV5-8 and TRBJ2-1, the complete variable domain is EAGVTQSPTHLIKTRGQQATLRCSPISGHTSVYWYQQALGLGLQFLLWYDEGEERNRGNFPPRFSGRQFPNYSSELNVNALELEDSALYLCASSPPVGLTGSYNEQFFGPGTRLTVL.